This T cell receptor beta chain was sequenced for a study of T cell changes during pregnancy in multiple sclerosis. V lost 0 bases to trimming and J lost 6 bases; unmatched junction nucleotides: 11. There are 18 residues in the CDR3. Germline values: CDR1 LGHNA, CDR2 YNFKEQ. Assay: immunoSEQ multiplex PCR; the TCRdb copy retains only in-frame clones and omits some. This table has roughly 64,000 clones, roughly 89% appearing once. This receptor was obtained from a female donor with multiple sclerosis, enrolled in a pregnancy study. The sample in question was peripheral blood, obtained in the second trimester of pregnancy. The V and J genes are TRBV4-2 and TRBJ2-1; 10 bases fit TRBD2. The CDR3 bases are TGTGCCAGCAGCCAAGAAGGTCCAGCGGGAGGGCTGGGCAATGAGCAGTTCTTC. Encoded protein: CASSQEGPAGGLGNEQFF.